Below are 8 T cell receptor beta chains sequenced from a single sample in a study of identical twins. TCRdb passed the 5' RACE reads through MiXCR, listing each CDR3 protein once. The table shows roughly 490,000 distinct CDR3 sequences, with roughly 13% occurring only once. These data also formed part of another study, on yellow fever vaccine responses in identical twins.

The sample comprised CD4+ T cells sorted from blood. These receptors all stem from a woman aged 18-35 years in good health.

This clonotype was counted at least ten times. As DNA, the CDR3 is TGTGCCAGCAGACTAGGGTATCAGCCCCAGCATTTT. It specifies CASRLGYQPQHF. The chain carries TRBV28 and TRBJ1-5; D remains ambiguous. Between the trimmed V and J ends, which lost 6 bases and 5 bases, there was a span of 8 bases. Germline values: CDR1 MDHEN, CDR2 SYDVKM. The CDR3 sequence is 12 residues long.

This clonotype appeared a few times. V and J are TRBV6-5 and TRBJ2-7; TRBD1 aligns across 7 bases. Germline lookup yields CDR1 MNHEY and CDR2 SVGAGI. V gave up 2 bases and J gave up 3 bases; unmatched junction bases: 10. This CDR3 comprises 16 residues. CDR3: CASSYDPGRGFYEQYF. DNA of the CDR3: TGTGCCAGCAGTTACGATCCCGGCAGGGGGTTCTACGAGCAGTACTTC.

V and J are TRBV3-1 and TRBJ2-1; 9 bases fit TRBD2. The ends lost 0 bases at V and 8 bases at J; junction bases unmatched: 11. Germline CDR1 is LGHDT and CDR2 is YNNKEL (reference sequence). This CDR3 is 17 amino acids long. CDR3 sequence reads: CASSQDYAGLAFDEQFF. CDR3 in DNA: TGTGCCAGCAGCCAAGATTACGCGGGACTAGCCTTTGATGAGCAGTTCTTC.

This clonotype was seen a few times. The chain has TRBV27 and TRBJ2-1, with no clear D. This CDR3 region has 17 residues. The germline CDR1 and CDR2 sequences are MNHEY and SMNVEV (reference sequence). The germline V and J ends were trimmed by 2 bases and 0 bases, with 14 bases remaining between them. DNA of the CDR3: TGTGCCAGCAGTTTACTAGGGCAGAGTATCTCCTACAATGAGCAGTTCTTC. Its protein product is CASSLLGQSISYNEQFF.

The CDR3 DNA reads TGTGCCAGCAGCATTGACACCCTCTACGAGCAGTACTTC. This encodes CASSIDTLYEQYF. The chain is built from TRBV7-6 and TRBJ2-7; D gene uncertain. The CDR3 runs to 13 residues. Germline V gives CDR1 SGHVS, CDR2 FNYEAQ. The V end lost 5 bases, the J end lost 3 bases, and 11 bases lay between the germline ends.

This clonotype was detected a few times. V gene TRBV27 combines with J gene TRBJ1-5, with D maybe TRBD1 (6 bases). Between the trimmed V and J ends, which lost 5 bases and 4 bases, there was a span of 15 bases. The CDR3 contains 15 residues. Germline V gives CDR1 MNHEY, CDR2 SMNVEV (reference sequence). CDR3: CASSVVGGWNQPQHF. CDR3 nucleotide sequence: TGTGCCAGCAGTGTAGTCGGGGGCTGGAATCAGCCCCAGCATTTT.

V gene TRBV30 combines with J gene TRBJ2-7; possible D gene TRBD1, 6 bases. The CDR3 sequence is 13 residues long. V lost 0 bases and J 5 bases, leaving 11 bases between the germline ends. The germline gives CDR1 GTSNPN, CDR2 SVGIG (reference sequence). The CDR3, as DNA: TGTGCCTGGAGTGTACCCAGGGGCCACGAGCAGTACTTC. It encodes CAWSVPRGHEQYF.

The CDR3 nucleotides read TGTGCCAGCAGCCTCGGGGACACTGCCTACGAGCAGTACTTC. It encodes CASSLGDTAYEQYF. The J gene is TRBJ2-7, the V gene TRBV5-6, with D tentatively TRBD1 (6 bases). CDR3 size: 14 residues. Germline assignment: CDR1 SGHDT and CDR2 YYEEEE. V lost 4 bases and J lost 2, with 13 bases in between.